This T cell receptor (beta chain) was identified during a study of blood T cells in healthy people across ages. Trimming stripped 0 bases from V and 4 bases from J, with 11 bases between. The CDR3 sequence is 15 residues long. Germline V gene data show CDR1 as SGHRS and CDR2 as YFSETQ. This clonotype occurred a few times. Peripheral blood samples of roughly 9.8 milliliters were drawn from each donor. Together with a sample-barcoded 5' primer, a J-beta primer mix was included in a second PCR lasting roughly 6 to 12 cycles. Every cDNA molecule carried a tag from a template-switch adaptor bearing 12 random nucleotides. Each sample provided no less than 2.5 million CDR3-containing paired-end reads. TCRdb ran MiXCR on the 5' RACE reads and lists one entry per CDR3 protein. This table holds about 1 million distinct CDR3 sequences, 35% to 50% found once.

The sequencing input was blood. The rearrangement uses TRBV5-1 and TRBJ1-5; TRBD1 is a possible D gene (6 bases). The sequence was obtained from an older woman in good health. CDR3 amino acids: CASSLAGGPNQPQHF. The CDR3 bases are TGCGCCAGCAGCTTGGCGGGGGGGCCTAATCAGCCCCAGCATTTT.